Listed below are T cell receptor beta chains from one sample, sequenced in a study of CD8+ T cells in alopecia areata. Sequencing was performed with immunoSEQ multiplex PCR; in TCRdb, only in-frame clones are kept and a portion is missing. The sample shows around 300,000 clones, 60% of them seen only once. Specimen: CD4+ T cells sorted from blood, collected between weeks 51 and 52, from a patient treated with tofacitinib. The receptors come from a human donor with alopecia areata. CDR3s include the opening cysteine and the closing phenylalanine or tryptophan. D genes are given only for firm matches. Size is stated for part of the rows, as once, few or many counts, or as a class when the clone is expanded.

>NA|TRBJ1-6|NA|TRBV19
CASSISSRTYNSPLHF
TGTGCCAGTAGTATCTCCAGTCGCACCTATAATTCACCCCTCCACTTT
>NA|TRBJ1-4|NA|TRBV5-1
CASSLRASGVTNEKLFF
TGCGCCAGCAGCCTACGGGCCTCGGGGGTAACTAATGAAAAACTGTTTTTT
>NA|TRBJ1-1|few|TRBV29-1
CSVIRQSYNTEAFF
TGCAGCGTTATCCGACAGAGTTACAACACTGAAGCTTTCTTT
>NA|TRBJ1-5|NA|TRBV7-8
CASSLGPWENQPQHF
TGTGCCAGCAGCTTAGGGCCCTGGGAAAATCAGCCCCAGCATTTT
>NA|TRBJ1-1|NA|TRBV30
CAGNKGPAEAFF
TGTGCCGGGAACAAAGGACCGGCTGAAGCTTTCTTT
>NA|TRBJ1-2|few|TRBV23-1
CASSQSHGPYGYTF
TGCGCCAGCAGTCAATCGCACGGACCCTATGGCTACACCTTC
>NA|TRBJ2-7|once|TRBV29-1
CSVGQAYEQYF
TGCAGCGTTGGACAGGCCTACGAGCAGTACTTC
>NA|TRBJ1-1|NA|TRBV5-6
CASSLAPGRGPTEAFF
TGTGCCAGCAGCTTGGCCCCAGGCAGGGGCCCCACTGAAGCTTTCTTT
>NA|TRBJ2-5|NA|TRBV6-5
CASSNDRQETQYF
TGTGCCAGCAGTAACGACAGGCAAGAGACCCAGTACTTC
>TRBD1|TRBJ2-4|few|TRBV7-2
CASSLDRQGMAKNIQYF
TGTGCCAGCAGCTTAGATAGACAGGGGATGGCCAAAAACATTCAGTACTTC
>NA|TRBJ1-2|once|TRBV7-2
CASSPNGQLYGYTF
TGTGCCAGCAGCCCTAATGGGCAGCTTTATGGCTACACCTTC
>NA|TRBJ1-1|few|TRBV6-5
CASKAAWTEAFF
TGTGCCAGCAAGGCAGCTTGGACTGAAGCTTTCTTT
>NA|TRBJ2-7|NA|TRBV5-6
CASSGGNRYEQYF
TGTGCCAGCAGCGGGGGGAACCGCTACGAGCAGTACTTC
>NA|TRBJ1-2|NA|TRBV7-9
CASSLESKAATNYGYTF
TGTGCCAGCAGCTTAGAATCTAAGGCGGCTACTAACTATGGCTACACCTTC
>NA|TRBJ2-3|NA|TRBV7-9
CASSFRQSTDTQYF
TGTGCCAGCAGCTTCAGGCAGAGTACAGATACGCAGTATTTT
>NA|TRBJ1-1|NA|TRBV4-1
CASSRPEQYMNTEAFF
TGCGCCAGCAGCCGACCTGAACAGTACATGAACACTGAAGCTTTCTTT
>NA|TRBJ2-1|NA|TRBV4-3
CASSQVSDAGREQFF
TGCGCCAGCAGCCAAGTGTCAGATGCAGGGCGTGAGCAGTTCTTC
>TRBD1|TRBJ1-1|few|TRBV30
CAWRPQGDTEAFF
TGTGCCTGGAGGCCACAGGGGGACACTGAAGCTTTCTTT
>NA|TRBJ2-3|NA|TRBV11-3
CASSLDSDTQYF
TGTGCCAGCAGCTTAGACTCAGATACGCAGTATTTT
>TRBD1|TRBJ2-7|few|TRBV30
CAWTPDRTYYEQYF
TGTGCCTGGACCCCGGACAGGACTTACTACGAGCAGTACTTC
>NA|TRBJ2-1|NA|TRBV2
CASSGLYNEQFF
TGTGCCAGCAGTGGACTTTACAATGAGCAGTTCTTC
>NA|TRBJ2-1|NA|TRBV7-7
CASSLDSYNEQFF
TGTGCTAGCAGCTTGGACAGCTACAATGAGCAGTTCTTC
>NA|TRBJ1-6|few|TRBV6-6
CASSSGFSSPLHF
TGTGCCAGCAGTAGCGGGTTTAGTTCACCCCTCCACTTT
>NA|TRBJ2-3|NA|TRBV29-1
CSTNVQGYPQYF
TGCAGCACTAACGTTCAAGGATACCCGCAGTATTTT
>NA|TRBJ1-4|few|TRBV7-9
CASSLGTANEKLFF
TGTGCCAGCAGCTTAGGGACAGCTAATGAAAAACTGTTTTTT
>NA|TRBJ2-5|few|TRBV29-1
CSVETGYQETQYF
TGCAGCGTTGAAACAGGATACCAAGAGACCCAGTACTTC
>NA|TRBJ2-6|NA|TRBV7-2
CASSLFPKRGPHGANVLTF
TGTGCCAGCAGCTTATTTCCGAAAAGGGGCCCGCACGGGGCCAACGTCCTGACTTTC
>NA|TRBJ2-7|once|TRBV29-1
CSVGFDRRPSYEQYF
TGCAGCGTTGGGTTCGATAGGCGCCCCTCCTACGAGCAGTACTTC
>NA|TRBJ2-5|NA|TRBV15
CATSRDLMETQYF
TGTGCCACCAGCAGAGATCTAATGGAGACCCAGTACTTC
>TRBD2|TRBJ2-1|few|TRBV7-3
CASSFSGAGEQFF
TGTGCCAGCAGCTTTAGCGGGGCGGGAGAGCAGTTCTTC
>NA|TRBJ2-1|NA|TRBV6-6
CASSPPANNEQFF
TGTGCCAGCAGCCCCCCAGCGAACAATGAGCAGTTCTTC
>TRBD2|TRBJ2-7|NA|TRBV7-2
CASSNRLAGSYEQYF
TGTGCCAGCAGCAATCGACTAGCGGGATCCTACGAGCAGTACTTC
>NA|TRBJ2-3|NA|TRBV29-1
CSVPREGGTDTQYF
TGCAGCGTACCCAGGGAGGGGGGCACAGATACGCAGTATTTT
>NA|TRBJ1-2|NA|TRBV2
CASSEARTDQGGYTF
TGTGCCAGCAGTGAAGCCCGGACAGACCAGGGTGGCTACACCTTC
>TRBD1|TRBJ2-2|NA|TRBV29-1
CSVGVRDRAIGELFF
TGCAGCGTTGGGGTGAGGGACAGGGCGATCGGGGAGCTGTTTTTT
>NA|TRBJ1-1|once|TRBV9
CASSVHTNTEAFF
TGTGCCAGCAGCGTACACACGAACACTGAAGCTTTCTTT
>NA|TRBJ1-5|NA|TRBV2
CASSEYSNQPQHF
TGTGCCAGCAGTGAATATAGCAATCAGCCCCAGCATTTT
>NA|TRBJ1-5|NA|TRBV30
CAWSGGVNQPQHF
TGTGCCTGGAGTGGGGGAGTCAATCAGCCCCAGCATTTT
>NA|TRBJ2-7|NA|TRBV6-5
CATRPNSYEQYF
TGTGCCACCAGACCTAACTCCTACGAGCAGTACTTC
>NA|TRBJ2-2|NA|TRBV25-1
CASNKGSGNTGELFF
TGTGCCAGCAATAAAGGTTCAGGGAACACCGGGGAGCTGTTTTTT
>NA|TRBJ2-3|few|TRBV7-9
CASSSGLLFTTDTQYF
TGTGCCAGCAGCTCGGGACTGCTATTCACCACAGATACGCAGTATTTT
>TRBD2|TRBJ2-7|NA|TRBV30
CAWSGLAGAHEQYF
TGTGCCTGGAGTGGCCTAGCGGGGGCCCACGAGCAGTACTTC
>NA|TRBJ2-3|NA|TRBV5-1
CASSLESGADTQYF
TGCGCCAGCAGCTTGGAGTCGGGTGCAGATACGCAGTATTTT
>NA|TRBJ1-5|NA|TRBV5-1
CASSAGGNQPQHF
TGCGCCAGCAGCGCCGGGGGCAATCAGCCCCAGCATTTT
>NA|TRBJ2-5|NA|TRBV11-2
CASSLGRLGETQYF
TGTGCCAGCAGCTTGGGCAGACTGGGGGAGACCCAGTACTTC
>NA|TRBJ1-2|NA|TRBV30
CACLLPDGYTF
TGTGCCTGTCTTCTACCGGATGGCTACACCTTC
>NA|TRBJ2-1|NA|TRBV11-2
CASSQRGNEQFF
TGTGCCAGCAGCCAGAGGGGAAATGAGCAGTTCTTC
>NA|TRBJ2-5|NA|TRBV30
CAWRSAGTQTQYF
TGTGCCTGGAGGAGCGCGGGAACCCAGACCCAGTACTTC
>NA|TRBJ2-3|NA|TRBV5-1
CASRQGATDTQYF
TGCGCCAGCAGGCAGGGAGCCACAGATACGCAGTATTTT